The following is a T cell receptor beta chain sequence with its context. Its cognate antigen is unknown. This sample was included in a study of CD8+ T cells in alopecia areata. Study summary: Patients took tofacitinib for 6 to 18 months, followed by 6 drug-free months.

Treatment denoted: oral pan-JAK inhibitor, 5-10 mg twice daily. The germline V gene encodes CDR1 SQVTM and CDR2 ANQGSEA. CDR3 length: 12 amino acids. V was pared by 5 bases and J by 2 bases, with 8 bases between. cDNA serving as the sequencing template came from extracted, reverse transcribed RNA. Here immunoSEQ multiplex PCR was the method, and the copy in TCRdb shows in-frame clones only, minus some. Altogether 200,000 to 250,000 clones are present, around 66% being singletons, with the ten largest covering 1.2%. Study outcomes and limitations: Normal scalp showed lower clonality than lesional scalp, especially alopecia totalis/universalis. Sequence data from scalp samples additionally include resident alphabeta T cells of normal skin.

The gene calls are TRBV29-1 and TRBJ2-3; D not resolved. Specimen: CD4+ T cells sorted from blood, collected around week 42, from a patient treated with tofacitinib. The TCR sequence derives from a human donor with alopecia areata. The CDR3 DNA reads as TGCAGCGTTCTGACGGACACAGATACGCAGTATTTT. Translated, it gives CSVLTDTDTQYF.